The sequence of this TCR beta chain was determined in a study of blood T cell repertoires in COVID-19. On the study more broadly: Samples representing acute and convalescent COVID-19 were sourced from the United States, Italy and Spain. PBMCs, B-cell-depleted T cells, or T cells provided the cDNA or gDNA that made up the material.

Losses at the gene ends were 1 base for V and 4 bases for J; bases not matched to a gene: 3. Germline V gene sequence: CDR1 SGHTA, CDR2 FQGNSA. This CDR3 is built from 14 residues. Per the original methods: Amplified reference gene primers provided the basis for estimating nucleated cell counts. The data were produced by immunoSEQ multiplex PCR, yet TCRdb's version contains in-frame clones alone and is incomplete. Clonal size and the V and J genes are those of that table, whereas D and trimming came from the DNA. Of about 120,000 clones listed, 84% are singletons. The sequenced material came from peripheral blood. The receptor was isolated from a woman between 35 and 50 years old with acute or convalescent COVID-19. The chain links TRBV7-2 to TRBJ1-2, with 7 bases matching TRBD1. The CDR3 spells CASSLGQGLYGYTF. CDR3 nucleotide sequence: TGTGCCAGCAGCTTAGGACAGGGCCTCTATGGCTACACCTTC. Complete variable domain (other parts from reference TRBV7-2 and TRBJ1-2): GAGVSQSPSNKVTEKGKDVELRCDPISGHTALYWYRQSLGQGLEFLIYFQGNSAPDKSGLPSDRFSAERTGGSVSTLTIQRTQQEDSAVYLCASSLGQGLYGYTFGSGTRLTVV.